This T cell receptor beta chain was documented in a study of beta chain features in type 1 diabetes. Investigators reverse transcribed all isolated RNA, so they sequenced expressed TCRB transcripts. Clones were read by immunoSEQ multiplex PCR, and TCRdb kept only the in-frame ones, dropping some. Seen here are about 360,000 clones, roughly 12% observed once, and the top ten hold more than 0.015%. With V trimmed by 7 bases and J by 6 bases, 11 bases remained unmatched. Germline CDR1 SGHNT, CDR2 YYREEE (reference sequence). The CDR3 covers 14 residues. This sequence was found in a man in his late teens or twenties in good health. The chain couples TRBV5-4 to TRBJ2-5; 8 nucleotides match TRBD1. The sequencing input was naive CD4+ T cells from blood. This chain's CDR3 is CASYSTGGSKTQYF. DNA for the CDR3: TGTGCCAGCTACTCAACAGGGGGGTCGAAGACCCAGTACTTC.